These T cell receptor beta chains were read from a single sample in a study of blood T cells in healthy people across ages. TCRdb processed the 5' RACE reads anew with MiXCR; each CDR3 protein has one entry. In the table there are more than 1,400,000 distinct CDR3 sequences, approximately 38% of which are singletons. Sequencing was performed on blood. These receptors came from a woman between 18 and 30 years old in good health. Both conserved end residues are part of each CDR3. The D gene is left open where the match is weak. Size is stated for part of the rows, as once, few or many counts, or as a class when the clone is expanded.

size: few
V: TRBV4-1
J: TRBJ2-1
D: TRBD2
DNA: TGCGCCAGCAGCCCAGGGACTAGCGGGAGTACCTACAATGAGCAGTTCTTC
CDR3: CASSPGTSGSTYNEQFF

size: few
V: TRBV7-2
J: TRBJ2-7
D: NA
DNA: TGTGCCAGCAGCTGGGGGATACGAACTACCGAGCAGTACTTC
CDR3: CASSWGIRTTEQYF

size: NA
V: TRBV30
J: TRBJ2-7
D: NA
DNA: TGTGCCTGGAGTACGAGCTCCCTACACAATGAGCAGTACTTC
CDR3: CAWSTSSLHNEQYF

size: NA
V: TRBV4-1
J: TRBJ2-5
D: NA
DNA: TGCGCCAGCAGCCATTCCAGGGGCAATGAGCAGTACTTC
CDR3: CASSHSRGNEQYF

size: NA
V: TRBV9
J: TRBJ2-2
D: TRBD2
DNA: TGTGCCAGCAACCCTAGCGGGAGGGCGAAGGGGGAGCTGTTTTTT
CDR3: CASNPSGRAKGELFF

size: few
V: TRBV7-9
J: TRBJ2-7
D: TRBD2
DNA: TGTGCCAGCAGCTTAGAACTAGCGGACTATTACGAGCAGTACTTC
CDR3: CASSLELADYYEQYF

size: NA
V: TRBV20-1
J: TRBJ2-3
D: TRBD2
DNA: TGCAGTGCTAGAGGGTCGGGCGGGAGGGCCGCAGATACGCAGTATTTT
CDR3: CSARGSGGRAADTQYF

size: NA
V: TRBV20-1
J: TRBJ2-1
D: TRBD2
DNA: TGCAGTGCTCGACAGCGGGAGGGTGAGCAGTTCTTC
CDR3: CSARQREGEQFF

size: NA
V: TRBV3-1
J: TRBJ2-5
D: NA
DNA: TGTGCCAGCAACCATTCGTTCCCGGGGGATGAGCAGTACTTC
CDR3: CASNHSFPGDEQYF

size: NA
V: TRBV7-9
J: TRBJ2-1
D: NA
DNA: TGTGCCAGCAGCTTTTTTTCGGGAAGGGAAAACAATGAGCAGTTCTTC
CDR3: CASSFFSGRENNEQFF

size: NA
V: TRBV25-1
J: TRBJ1-2
D: NA
DNA: TGTGCCAGCATGGGGCCGCGCGGGTATGGCTACACCTTC
CDR3: CASMGPRGYGYTF

size: NA
V: TRBV15
J: TRBJ1-2
D: TRBD1
DNA: TGTGCCACCAGCAGAGAATGGACAGGCACTAACTATGGCTACACCTTC
CDR3: CATSREWTGTNYGYTF

size: NA
V: TRBV6-5
J: TRBJ1-2
D: TRBD1
DNA: TGTGCCAGCAGTTACTTCCGGACAGGGTATGGCTACACCTTC
CDR3: CASSYFRTGYGYTF

size: NA
V: TRBV20-1
J: TRBJ1-1
D: NA
DNA: TGCAGTGCTAGGCAGGGTATCACTGAAGCTTTCTTT
CDR3: CSARQGITEAFF

size: once
V: TRBV6-6
J: TRBJ2-2
D: TRBD2
DNA: TGTGCCAGCAGTTACTCCGGGGGGGTCAACACCGGGGAGCTGTTTTTT
CDR3: CASSYSGGVNTGELFF

size: NA
V: TRBV20-1
J: TRBJ2-7
D: NA
DNA: TGCAGTGCGCCGGCATTCTCCTACGAGCAGTACTTC
CDR3: CSAPAFSYEQYF

size: NA
V: TRBV7-6
J: TRBJ1-4
D: NA
DNA: TGTGCCAGCAGCCGCCCCAGGGGAAGTGCTAATGAAAAACTGTTTTTT
CDR3: CASSRPRGSANEKLFF

size: once
V: TRBV20-1
J: TRBJ1-5
D: TRBD1
DNA: TGCAGTGCTGACTACAGGGGGCGCGTGGGTCAGCCCCAGCATTTT
CDR3: CSADYRGRVGQPQHF

size: NA
V: TRBV7-9
J: TRBJ2-1
D: TRBD1
DNA: TGTGCCAGCAGCTTAGCCGACAGGGGGACCTACAATGAGCAGTTCTTC
CDR3: CASSLADRGTYNEQFF

size: NA
V: TRBV11-1
J: TRBJ2-2
D: NA
DNA: TGTGCCAGCAGCCTCAGGGCCCCCGGGGAGCTGTTTTTT
CDR3: CASSLRAPGELFF

size: few
V: TRBV11-2
J: TRBJ2-7
D: NA
DNA: TGTGCCAGCAGCCCAAATCCGCGGAACGAGGCCGAGCAGTACTTC
CDR3: CASSPNPRNEAEQYF

size: few
V: TRBV29-1
J: TRBJ2-5
D: TRBD2
DNA: TGCAGCGTTGAACTAGCGGGGTGGGAGACCCAGTACTTC
CDR3: CSVELAGWETQYF

size: NA
V: TRBV25-1
J: TRBJ1-2
D: TRBD1
DNA: TGTGCCAGCAGTGTACAGGGGAAAGGCTACACCTTC
CDR3: CASSVQGKGYTF

size: NA
V: TRBV14
J: TRBJ1-1
D: NA
DNA: TGTGCCAGCAGCCAAGAGTATCTGGGGAACACTGAAGCTTTCTTT
CDR3: CASSQEYLGNTEAFF

size: few
V: TRBV3-1
J: TRBJ2-7
D: NA
DNA: TGTGCCAGCAGCCAAGTCAGCGAGCAGTACTTC
CDR3: CASSQVSEQYF